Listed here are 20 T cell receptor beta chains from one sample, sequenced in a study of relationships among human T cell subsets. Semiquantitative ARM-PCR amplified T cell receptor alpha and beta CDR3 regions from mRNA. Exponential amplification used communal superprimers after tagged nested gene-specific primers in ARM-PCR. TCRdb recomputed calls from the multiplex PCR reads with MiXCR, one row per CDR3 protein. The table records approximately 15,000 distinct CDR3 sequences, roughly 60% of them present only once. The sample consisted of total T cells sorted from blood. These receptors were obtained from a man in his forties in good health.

CDR3 sequence: CSEKSGTDTQYF. For the CDR3, the DNA is TGCAGTGAAAAGAGCGGGACCGATACGCAGTATTTT. This chain connects TRBV20-1 to TRBJ2-3, with 7 bases matching TRBD2. Germline V gene sequence: CDR1 DFQATT, CDR2 SNEGSKA (reference sequence). This CDR3 is built from 12 residues. V gave up 7 bases and J gave up 6 bases; unmatched junction bases: 7.

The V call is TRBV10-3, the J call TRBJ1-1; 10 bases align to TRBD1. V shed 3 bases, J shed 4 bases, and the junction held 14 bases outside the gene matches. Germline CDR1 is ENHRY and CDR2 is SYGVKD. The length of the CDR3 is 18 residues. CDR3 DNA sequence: TGTGCCATCAGTGACCCGACAGGGGGCGACTATCGGAGCACTGAAGCTTTCTTT. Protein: CAISDPTGGDYRSTEAFF.

CDR3 bases: TGTGCCAGCAGTTTACCCGGGACAGGGGGCTCTGAAGCTTTCTTT. Translating it yields CASSLPGTGGSEAFF. The J gene is TRBJ1-1, the V gene TRBV28; TRBD1 matches 12 bases. This CDR3 is 15 amino acids long. With V trimmed by 2 bases and J by 6 bases, 4 bases remained unmatched. CDR1 and CDR2 from the germline V gene are MDHEN and SYDVKM.

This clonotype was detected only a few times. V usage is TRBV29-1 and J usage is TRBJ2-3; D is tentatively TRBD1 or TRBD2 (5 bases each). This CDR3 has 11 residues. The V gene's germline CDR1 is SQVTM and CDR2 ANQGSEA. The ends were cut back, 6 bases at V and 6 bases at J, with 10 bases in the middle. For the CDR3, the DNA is TGCAGCGTGGGCTGGGGGGATACGCAGTATTTT. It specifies CSVGWGDTQYF.

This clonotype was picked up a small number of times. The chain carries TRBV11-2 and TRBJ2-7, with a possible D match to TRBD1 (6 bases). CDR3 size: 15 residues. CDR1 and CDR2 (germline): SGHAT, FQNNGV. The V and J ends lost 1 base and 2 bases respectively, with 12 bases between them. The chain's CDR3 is CASSLVAGTTYEQYF. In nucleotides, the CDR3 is TGTGCCAGCAGCTTAGTTGCCGGGACAACCTACGAGCAGTACTTC.

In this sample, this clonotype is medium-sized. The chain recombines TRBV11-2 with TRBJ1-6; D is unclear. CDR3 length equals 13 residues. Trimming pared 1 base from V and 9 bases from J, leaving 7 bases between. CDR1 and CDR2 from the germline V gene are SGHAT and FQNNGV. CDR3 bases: TGTGCCAGCAGCTTAGGGTCGAGTTCACCCCTCCACTTT. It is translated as CASSLGSSSPLHF.

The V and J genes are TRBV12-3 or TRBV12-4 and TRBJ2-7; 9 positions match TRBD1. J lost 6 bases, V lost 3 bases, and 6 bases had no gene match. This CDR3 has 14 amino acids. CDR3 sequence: CASSLGDRVREQYF. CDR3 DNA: TGTGCCAGCAGTTTGGGGGACAGGGTACGCGAGCAGTACTTC.

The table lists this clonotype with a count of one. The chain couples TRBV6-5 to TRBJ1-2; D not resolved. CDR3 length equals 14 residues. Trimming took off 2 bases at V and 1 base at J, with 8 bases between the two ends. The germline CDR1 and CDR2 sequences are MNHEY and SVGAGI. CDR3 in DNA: TGTGCCAGCAGTTACCCAGGCAATAACTATGGCTACACCTTC. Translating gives CASSYPGNNYGYTF.

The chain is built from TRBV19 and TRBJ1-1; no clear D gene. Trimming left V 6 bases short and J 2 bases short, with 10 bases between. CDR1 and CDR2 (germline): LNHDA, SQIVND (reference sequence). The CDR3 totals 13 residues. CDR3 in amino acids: CASREQANTEAFF. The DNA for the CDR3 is TGTGCCAGTAGAGAGCAGGCCAACACTGAAGCTTTCTTT.

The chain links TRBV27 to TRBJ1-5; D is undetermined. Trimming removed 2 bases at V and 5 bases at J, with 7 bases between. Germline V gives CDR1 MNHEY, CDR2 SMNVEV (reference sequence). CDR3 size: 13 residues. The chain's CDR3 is CASSLGTYQPQHF. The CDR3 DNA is TGTGCCAGCAGTTTAGGCACCTATCAGCCCCAGCATTTT.

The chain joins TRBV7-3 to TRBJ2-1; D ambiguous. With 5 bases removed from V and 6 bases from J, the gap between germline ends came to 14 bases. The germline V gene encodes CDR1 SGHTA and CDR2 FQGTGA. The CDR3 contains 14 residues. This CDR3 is CASSLNGGGNEQFF. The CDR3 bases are TGTGCCAGCAGCCTAAACGGCGGCGGCAATGAGCAGTTCTTC. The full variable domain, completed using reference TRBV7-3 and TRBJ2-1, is GAGVSQTPSNKVTEKGKYVELRCDPISGHTALYWYRQSLGQGPEFLIYFQGTGAADDSGLPNDRFFAVRPEGSVSTLKIQRTERGDSAVYLCASSLNGGGNEQFFGPGTRLTVL.

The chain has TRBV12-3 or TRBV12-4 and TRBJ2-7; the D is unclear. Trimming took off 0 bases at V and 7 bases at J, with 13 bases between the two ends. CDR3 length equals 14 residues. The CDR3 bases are TGTGCCAGCAGTTTAGCAGGATCGGGCCGGGAGCAGTACTTC. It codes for CASSLAGSGREQYF.

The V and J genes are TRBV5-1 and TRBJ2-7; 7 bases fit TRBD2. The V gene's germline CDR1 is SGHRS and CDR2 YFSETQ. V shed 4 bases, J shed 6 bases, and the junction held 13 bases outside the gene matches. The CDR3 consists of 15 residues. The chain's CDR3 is CASSHGRGGSREQYF. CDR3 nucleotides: TGCGCCAGCAGCCACGGCCGAGGCGGGAGTCGCGAGCAGTACTTC.

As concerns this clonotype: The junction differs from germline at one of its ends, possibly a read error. This CDR3 reads CASSRYNSPPHF. The CDR3 DNA reads TGTGCCAGCAGCCGCTATAATTCACCCCCCCACTTT. The chain has TRBV5-6 and TRBJ1-6; no clear D gene. The CDR3 is 12 residues long. CDR1 and CDR2 from the germline V gene are SGHDT and YYEEEE. Variable domain in full (rest from reference TRBV5-6 and TRBJ1-6): DAGVTQSPTHLIKTRGQQVTLRCSPKSGHDTVSWYQQALGQGPQFIFQYYEEEERQRGNFPDRFSGHQFPNYSSELNVNALLLGDSALYLCASSRYNSPPHFGNGTRLTVT.

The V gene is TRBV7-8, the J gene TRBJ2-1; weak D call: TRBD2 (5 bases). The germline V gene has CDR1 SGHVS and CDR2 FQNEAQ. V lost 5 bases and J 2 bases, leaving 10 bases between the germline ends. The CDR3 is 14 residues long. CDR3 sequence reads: CASSPAGAYNEQFF. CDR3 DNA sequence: TGTGCCAGCAGCCCGGCGGGCGCCTACAATGAGCAGTTCTTC.

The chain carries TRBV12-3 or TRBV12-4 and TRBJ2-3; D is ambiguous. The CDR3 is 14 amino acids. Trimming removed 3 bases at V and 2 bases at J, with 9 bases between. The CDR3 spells CASSFGLSTDTQYF. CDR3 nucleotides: TGTGCCAGCAGTTTTGGGCTTTCCACAGATACGCAGTATTTT.

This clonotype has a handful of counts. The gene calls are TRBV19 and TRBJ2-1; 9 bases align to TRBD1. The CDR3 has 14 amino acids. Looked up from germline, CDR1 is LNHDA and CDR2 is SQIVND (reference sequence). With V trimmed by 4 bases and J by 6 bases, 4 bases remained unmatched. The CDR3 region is CASSTWDRANEQFF. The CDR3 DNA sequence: TGTGCCAGTAGTACCTGGGACAGGGCCAATGAGCAGTTCTTC.

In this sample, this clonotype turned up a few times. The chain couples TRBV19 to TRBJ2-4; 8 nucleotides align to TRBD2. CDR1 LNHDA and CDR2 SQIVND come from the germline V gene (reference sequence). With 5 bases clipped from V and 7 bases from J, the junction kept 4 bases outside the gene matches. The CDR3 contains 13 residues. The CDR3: CASSAAGGNIQYF. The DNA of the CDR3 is TGTGCCAGTAGTGCTGCGGGAGGCAACATTCAGTACTTC. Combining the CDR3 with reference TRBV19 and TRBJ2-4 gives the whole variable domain DGGITQSPKYLFRKEGQNVTLSCEQNLNHDAMYWYRQDPGQGLRLIYYSQIVNDFQKGDIAEGYSVSREKKESFPLTVTSAQKNPTAFYLCASSAAGGNIQYFGAGTRLSVL.

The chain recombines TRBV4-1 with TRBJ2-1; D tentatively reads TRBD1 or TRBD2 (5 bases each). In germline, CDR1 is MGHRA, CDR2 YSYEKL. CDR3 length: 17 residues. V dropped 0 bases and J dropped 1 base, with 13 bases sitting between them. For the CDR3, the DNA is TGCGCCAGCAGCCAAGATCCAAAGGGGACGTCCTACAATGAGCAGTTCTTC. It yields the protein CASSQDPKGTSYNEQFF.

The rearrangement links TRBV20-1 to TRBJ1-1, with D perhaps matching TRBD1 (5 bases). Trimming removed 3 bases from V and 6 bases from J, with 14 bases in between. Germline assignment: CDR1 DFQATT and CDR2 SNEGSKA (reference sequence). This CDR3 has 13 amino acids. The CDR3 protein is CSASEGWMPEAFF. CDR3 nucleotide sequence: TGCAGTGCTAGCGAGGGGTGGATGCCTGAAGCTTTCTTT.